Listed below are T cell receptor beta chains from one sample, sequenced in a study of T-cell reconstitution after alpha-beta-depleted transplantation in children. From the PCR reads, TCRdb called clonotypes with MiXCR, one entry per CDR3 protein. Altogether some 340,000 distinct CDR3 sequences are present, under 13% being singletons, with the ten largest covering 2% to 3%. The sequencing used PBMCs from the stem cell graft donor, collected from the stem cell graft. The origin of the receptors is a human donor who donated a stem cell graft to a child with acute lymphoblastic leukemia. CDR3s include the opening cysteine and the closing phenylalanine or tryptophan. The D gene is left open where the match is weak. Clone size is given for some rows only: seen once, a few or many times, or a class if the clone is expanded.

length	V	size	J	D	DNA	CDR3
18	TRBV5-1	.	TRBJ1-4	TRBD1	TGCGCCAGCAGCGATCCTGCGGACAGGGTGTCGGCAAGCGAAAAACTGTTTTTT	CASSDPADRVSASEKLFF
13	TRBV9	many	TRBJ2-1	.	TGTGCCAGCAGCCCCGGCCCCGCCGGTGAGCAGTTCTTC	CASSPGPAGEQFF
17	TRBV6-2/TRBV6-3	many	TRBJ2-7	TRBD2	TGTGCCAGCAGTCCCGGACTAGCGGGAGTGCCTACCTACGAGCAGTACTTC	CASSPGLAGVPTYEQYF
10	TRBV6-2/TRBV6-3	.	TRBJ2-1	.	TGTGCCAGCAGCCACGGGACTCAGTTCTTC	CASSHGTQFF
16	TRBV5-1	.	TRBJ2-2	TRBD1	TGCGCCAGCAGCTTGGAAACAGGGGGGAACACCGGGGAGCTGTTTTTT	CASSLETGGNTGELFF
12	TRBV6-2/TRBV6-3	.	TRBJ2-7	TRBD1	TGTGCCGGCAAAGACAGGGCCTACGAGCAGTACTTC	CAGKDRAYEQYF
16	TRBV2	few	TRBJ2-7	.	TGTGCCAGCAGTGAAGACCCACCCACCCTTTATTACGAGCAGTACTTC	CASSEDPPTLYYEQYF
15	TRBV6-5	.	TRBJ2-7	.	TGTGCCAGCAGTTACTACTTCGGACGAGCCTACGAGCAGTACTTC	CASSYYFGRAYEQYF
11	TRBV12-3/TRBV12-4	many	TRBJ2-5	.	TGTGCCAGCAGCTTCGTGGAGACCCAGTACTTC	CASSFVETQYF
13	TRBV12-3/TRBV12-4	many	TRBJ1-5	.	TGTGCCAGCAGCCAAGACGAGGGTCAGCCCCAGCATTTT	CASSQDEGQPQHF
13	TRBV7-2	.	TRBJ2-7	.	TGTGCCAGCAGCTTAAGCAACGACGACGAGCAGTACTTC	CASSLSNDDEQYF
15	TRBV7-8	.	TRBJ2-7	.	TGTGCCAGCAGCTTGAGTGGGACACACTCCTACGAGCAGTACTTC	CASSLSGTHSYEQYF
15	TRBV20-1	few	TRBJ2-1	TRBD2	TGCAGTGCTACTCGACTAGCGGGAGTAGGAAATGAGCAGTTCTTC	CSATRLAGVGNEQFF
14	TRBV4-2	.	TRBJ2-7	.	TGTGCCAGCACCCTGGACTCGAGCTCCTACGAGCAGTACTTC	CASTLDSSSYEQYF
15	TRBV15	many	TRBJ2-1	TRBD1	TGTGCCACCAGCAGTTTGGGACAGGGGGCTCATGAGCAGTTCTTC	CATSSLGQGAHEQFF
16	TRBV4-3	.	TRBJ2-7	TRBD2	TGCGCCAGCAGCCAAGATCTAGGACTAGCGGTCTACGAGCAGTACTTC	CASSQDLGLAVYEQYF
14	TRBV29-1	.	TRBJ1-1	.	TGCAGCGCCATCGGTCAGGGCGCGAACACTGAAGCTTTCTTT	CSAIGQGANTEAFF